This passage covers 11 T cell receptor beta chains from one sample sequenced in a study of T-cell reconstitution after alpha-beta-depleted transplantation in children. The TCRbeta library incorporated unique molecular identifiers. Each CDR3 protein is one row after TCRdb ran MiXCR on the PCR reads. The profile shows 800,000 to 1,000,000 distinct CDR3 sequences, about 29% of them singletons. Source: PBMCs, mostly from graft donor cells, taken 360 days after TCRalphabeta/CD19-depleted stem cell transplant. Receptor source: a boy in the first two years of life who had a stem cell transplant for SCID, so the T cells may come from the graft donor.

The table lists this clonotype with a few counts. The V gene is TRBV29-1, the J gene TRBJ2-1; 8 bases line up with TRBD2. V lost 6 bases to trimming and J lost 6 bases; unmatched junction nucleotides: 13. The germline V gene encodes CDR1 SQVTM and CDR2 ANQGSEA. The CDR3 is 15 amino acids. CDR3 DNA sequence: TGCAGCGTCGACGACCGGACTAGCCCCGTCAATGAGCAGTTCTTC. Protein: CSVDDRTSPVNEQFF.

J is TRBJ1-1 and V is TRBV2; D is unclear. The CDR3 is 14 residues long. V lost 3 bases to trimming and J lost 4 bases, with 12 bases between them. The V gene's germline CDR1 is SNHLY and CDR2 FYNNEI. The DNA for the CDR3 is TGTGCCAGCAGTGAGGGGTGGTTGGGCACTGAAGCTTTCTTT. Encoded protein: CASSEGWLGTEAFF.

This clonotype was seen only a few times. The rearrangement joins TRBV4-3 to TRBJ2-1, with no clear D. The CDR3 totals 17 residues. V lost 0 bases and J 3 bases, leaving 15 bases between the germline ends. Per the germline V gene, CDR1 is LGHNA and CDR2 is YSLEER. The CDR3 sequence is CASSQERVGTFYNEQFF. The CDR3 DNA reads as TGCGCCAGCAGCCAAGAAAGGGTCGGCACCTTCTACAATGAGCAGTTCTTC.

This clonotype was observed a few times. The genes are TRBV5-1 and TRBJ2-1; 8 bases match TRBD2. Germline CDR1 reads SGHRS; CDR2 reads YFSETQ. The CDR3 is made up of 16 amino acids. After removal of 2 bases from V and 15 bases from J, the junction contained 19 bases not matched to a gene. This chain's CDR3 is CASSFTGTPNTLAGFF. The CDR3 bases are TGCGCCAGCAGCTTCACCGGGACTCCTAACACGCTAGCGGGGTTCTTC.

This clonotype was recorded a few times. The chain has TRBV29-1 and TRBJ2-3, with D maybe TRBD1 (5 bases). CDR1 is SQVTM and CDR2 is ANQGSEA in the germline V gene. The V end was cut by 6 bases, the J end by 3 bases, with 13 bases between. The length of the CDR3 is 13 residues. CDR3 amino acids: CSVGRRQTDTQYF. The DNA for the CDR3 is TGCAGCGTCGGGCGTCGACAGACAGATACGCAGTATTTT.

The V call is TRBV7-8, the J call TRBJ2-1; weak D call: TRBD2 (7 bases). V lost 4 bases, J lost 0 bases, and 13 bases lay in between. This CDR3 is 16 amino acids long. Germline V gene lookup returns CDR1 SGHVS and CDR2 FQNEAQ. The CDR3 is CASSSRGASSYNEQFF. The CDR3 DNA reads TGTGCCAGCAGCTCTCGGGGGGCAAGCTCCTACAATGAGCAGTTCTTC.

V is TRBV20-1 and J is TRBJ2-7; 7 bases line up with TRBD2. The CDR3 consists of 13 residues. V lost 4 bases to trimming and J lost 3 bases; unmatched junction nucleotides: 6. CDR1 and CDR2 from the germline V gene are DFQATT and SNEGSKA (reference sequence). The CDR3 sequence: CSATLAGLYEQYF. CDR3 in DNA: TGCAGTGCTACCTTAGCGGGCCTCTACGAGCAGTACTTC.

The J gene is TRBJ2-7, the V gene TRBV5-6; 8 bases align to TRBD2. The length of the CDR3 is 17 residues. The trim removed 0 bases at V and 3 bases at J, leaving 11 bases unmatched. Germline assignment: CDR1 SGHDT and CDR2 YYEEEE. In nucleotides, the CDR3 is TGTGCCAGCAGCTTGGCCGGAAAGAAGCGGGGGAACTACGAGCAGTACTTC. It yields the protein CASSLAGKKRGNYEQYF.

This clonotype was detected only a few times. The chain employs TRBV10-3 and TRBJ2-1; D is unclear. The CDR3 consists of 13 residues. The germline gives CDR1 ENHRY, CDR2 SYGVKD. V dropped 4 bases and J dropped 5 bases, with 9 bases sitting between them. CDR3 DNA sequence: TGTGCCATCAGTGTCCCGGCACACAATGAGCAGTTCTTC. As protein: CAISVPAHNEQFF.

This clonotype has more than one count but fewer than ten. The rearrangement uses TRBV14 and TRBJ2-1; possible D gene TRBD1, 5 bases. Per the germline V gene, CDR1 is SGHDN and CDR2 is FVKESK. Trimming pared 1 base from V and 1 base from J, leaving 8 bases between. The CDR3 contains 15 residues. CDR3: CASSQGQISYNEQFF. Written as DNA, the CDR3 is TGTGCCAGCAGCCAAGGACAGATTTCCTACAATGAGCAGTTCTTC.

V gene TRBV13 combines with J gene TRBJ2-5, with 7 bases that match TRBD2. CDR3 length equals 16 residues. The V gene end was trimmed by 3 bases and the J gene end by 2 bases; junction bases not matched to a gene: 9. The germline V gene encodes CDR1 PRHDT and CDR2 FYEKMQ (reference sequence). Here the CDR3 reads CASSFPSGDPQETQYF. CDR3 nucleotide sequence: TGTGCCAGCAGCTTCCCAAGCGGGGACCCTCAAGAGACCCAGTACTTC.